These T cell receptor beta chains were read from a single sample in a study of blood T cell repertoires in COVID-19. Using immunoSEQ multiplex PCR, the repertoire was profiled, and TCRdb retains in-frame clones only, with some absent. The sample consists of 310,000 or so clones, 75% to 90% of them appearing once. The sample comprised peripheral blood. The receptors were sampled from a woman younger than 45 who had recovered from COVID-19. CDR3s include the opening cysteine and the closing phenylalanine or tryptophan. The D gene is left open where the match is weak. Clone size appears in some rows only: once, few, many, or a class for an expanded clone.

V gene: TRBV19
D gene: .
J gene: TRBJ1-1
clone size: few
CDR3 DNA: TGTGCCAGTAGTACTCGCGAAAACACTGAAGCTTTCTTT
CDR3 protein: CASSTRENTEAFF

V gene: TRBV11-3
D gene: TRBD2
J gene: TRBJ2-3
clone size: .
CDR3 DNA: TGTGCCAGCAGCACCGGACTAGCGGGGAGCACAGATACGCAGTATTTT
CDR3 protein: CASSTGLAGSTDTQYF

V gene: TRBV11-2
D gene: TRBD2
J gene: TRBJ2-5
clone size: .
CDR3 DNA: TGTGCCAGCAGGAAAACCGGGCTAGCGGGAGGAGAGACCCAGTACTTC
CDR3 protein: CASRKTGLAGGETQYF

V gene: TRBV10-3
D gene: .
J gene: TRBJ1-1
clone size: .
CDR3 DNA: TGTGCCACAGGGTTCAGTGGGGAAGCTTTCTTT
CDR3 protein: CATGFSGEAFF

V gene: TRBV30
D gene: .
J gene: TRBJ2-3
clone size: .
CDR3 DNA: TGTGCCTGGAGCTTAGACACAGATACGCAGTATTTT
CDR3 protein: CAWSLDTDTQYF

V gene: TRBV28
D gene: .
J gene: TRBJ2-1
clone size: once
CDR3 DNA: TGTGCCAGCTCTAGGTCACGGGGGCACCCTAGTCTGCCGGGAGGCATCTCTCGTAATGAGCAGTTCTTC
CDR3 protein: CASSRSRGHPSLPGGISRNEQFF

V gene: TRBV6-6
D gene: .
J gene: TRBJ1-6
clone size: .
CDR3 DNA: TGTGCCAGCAGTTACTCCGGTGAGGCCAATTCACCCCTCCACTTT
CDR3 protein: CASSYSGEANSPLHF

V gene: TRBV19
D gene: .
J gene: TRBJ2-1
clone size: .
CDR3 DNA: TGTGCCAGTAGTATAACTGATTACAATGAGCAGTTCTTC
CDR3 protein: CASSITDYNEQFF

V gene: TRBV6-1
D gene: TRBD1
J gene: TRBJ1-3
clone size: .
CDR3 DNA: TGTGCCAGCAGTGACGAGACAGGGGGAAACACCATATATTTT
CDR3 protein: CASSDETGGNTIYF

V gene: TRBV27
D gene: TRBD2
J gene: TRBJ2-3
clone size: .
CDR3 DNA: TGTGCCAGCAGCACCGGGACTAGCGGGTTAAGGCCAGATACGCAGTATTTT
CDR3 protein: CASSTGTSGLRPDTQYF

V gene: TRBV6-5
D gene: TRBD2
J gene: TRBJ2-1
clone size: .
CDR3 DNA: TGTGCCAGTTCTGGACTAGCGGGGGGCTACAATGAGCAGTTCTTC
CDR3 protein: CASSGLAGGYNEQFF

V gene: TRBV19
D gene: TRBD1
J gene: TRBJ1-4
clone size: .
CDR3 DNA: TGTGCCAGTAGCACCCTGGGACAGGGATATGAAAAACTGTTTTTT
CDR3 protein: CASSTLGQGYEKLFF

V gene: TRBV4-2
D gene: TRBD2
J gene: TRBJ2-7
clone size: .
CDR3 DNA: TGTGCCAGCAGCCAAGAATGGGGGAGGGGAGGATACGAGCAGTACTTC
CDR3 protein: CASSQEWGRGGYEQYF

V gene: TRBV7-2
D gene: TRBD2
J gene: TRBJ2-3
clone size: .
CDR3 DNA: TGTGCCAGCAGCTTCTGGGGGAGGGGCACAGATACGCAGTATTTT
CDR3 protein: CASSFWGRGTDTQYF

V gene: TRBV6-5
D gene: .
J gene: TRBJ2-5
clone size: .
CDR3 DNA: TGTGCCAGCAGTTACTCGCGACGGGGGGAGACCCAGTACTTC
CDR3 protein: CASSYSRRGETQYF

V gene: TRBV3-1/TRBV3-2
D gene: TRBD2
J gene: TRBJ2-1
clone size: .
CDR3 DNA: TGTGCCAGCAGCCAAGTGGGGGGACTAGGAAGCAATGAGCAGTTCTTC
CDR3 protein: CASSQVGGLGSNEQFF

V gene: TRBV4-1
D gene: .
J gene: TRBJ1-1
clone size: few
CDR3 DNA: TGCGCCAGCAGCCAAGCGGGGGACTACCTGACTGAAGCTTTCTTT
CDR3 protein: CASSQAGDYLTEAFF

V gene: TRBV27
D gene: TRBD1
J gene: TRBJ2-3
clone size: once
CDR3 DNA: TGTGCCAGCAGTTCGGGACAGATAGACACAGATACGCAGTATTTT
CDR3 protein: CASSSGQIDTDTQYF

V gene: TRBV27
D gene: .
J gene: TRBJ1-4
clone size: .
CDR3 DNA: TGTGCCAACCTCTTCGGGCAGGGTAATGAAAAACTGTTTTTT
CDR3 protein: CANLFGQGNEKLFF

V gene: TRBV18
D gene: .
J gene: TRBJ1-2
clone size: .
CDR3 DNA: TGTGCCAGCTCACCGACAGTGAACTATGGCTACACCTTC
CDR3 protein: CASSPTVNYGYTF

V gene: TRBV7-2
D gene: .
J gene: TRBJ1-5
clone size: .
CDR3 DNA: TGTGCCAGCAGCTTAGGTCAGGGATTAGATCAGCCCCAGCATTTT
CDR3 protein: CASSLGQGLDQPQHF

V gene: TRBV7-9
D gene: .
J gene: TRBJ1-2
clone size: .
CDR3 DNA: TGTGCCAGCAGCTCATCAGGAGGCCACCCCTATGGCTACACCTTC
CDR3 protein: CASSSSGGHPYGYTF

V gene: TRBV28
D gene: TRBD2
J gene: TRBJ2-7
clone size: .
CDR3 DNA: TGTGCCAGCAGTTTACAAAGCGGGAGAGCGGCCCACGAGCAGTACTTC
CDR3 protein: CASSLQSGRAAHEQYF

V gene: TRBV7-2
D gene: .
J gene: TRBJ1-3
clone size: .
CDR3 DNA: TGTGCCAGCAGTCCGACTATCTCTGGAAACACCATATATTTT
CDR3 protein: CASSPTISGNTIYF

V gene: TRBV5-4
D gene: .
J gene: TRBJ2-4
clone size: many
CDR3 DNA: TGTGCCAGCAGCCCGGACAGTTTAGCCAAAAACATTCAGTACTTC
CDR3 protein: CASSPDSLAKNIQYF

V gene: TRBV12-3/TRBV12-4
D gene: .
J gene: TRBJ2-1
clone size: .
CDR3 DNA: TGTGCCAGCAGTTTCGGAGGACACAATGAGCAGTTCTTC
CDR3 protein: CASSFGGHNEQFF

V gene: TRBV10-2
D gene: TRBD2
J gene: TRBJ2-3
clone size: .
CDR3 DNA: TGCGCCATCGAGCCAGTTGCAGCGGGGGGGCTTAGAGATACGCAGTATTTT
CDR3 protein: CAIEPVAAGGLRDTQYF

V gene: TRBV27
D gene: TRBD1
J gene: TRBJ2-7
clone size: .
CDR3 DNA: TGTGCCAGCAGTCCGGGACAGGTCGTAGTCTACGAGCAGTACTTC
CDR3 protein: CASSPGQVVVYEQYF

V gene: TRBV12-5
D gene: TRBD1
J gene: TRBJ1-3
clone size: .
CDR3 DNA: TGTGCTAGTGGATCCAGGACAGGAGGGGATGGAAACACCATATATTTT
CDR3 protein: CASGSRTGGDGNTIYF

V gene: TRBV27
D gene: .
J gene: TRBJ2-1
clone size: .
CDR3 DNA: TGTGCCAGCAGTTTACAGGGTTACAATGAGCAGTTCTTC
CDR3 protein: CASSLQGYNEQFF

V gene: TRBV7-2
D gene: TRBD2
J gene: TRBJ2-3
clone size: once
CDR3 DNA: TGTGCCAGCAGCCAAAGCGGGAGGGCCGTAGATACGCAGTATTTT
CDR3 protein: CASSQSGRAVDTQYF

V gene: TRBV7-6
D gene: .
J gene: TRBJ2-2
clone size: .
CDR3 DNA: TGTGCCAGCAGCTTAGAGCACAACACCGGGGAGCTGTTTTTT
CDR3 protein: CASSLEHNTGELFF

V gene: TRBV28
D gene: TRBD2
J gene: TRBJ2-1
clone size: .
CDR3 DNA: TGTGCCAGCAGTCCAAGGCTAGCGGGAGCTGGTGAGCAGTTCTTC
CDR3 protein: CASSPRLAGAGEQFF

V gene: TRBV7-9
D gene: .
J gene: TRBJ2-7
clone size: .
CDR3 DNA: TGTGCCAGCAGCCCTAGGCCGGAGAGCTCCTACGAGCAGTACTTC
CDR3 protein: CASSPRPESSYEQYF

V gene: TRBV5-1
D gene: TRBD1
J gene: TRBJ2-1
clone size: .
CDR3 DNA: TGCGCCAGCAGCTCGATAACAGGGGAAGGTGAGCAGTTCTTC
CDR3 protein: CASSSITGEGEQFF

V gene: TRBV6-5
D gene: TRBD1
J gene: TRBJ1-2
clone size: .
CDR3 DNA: TGTGCCAGCAGAATCCGGGACAGACCTAACTATGGCTACACCTTC
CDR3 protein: CASRIRDRPNYGYTF

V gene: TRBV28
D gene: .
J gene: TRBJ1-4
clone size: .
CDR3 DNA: TGTGCCAGCGGGCAGGGAATTAGAACTAATGAAAAACTGTTTTTT
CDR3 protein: CASGQGIRTNEKLFF

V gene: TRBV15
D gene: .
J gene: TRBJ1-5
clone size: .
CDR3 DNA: TGTGCCACCAGCAGACGCCCCGGGACAAGGTTTAAGAACAATCAGCCCCAGCATTTT
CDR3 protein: CATSRRPGTRFKNNQPQHF

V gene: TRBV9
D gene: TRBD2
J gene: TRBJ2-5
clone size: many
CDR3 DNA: TGTGCCAGCAGCGTCGGGGGGACTAGTACAGAGACCCAGTACTTC
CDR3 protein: CASSVGGTSTETQYF

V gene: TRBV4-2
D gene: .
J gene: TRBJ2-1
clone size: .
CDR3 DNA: TGTGCCAGCAGCCAGGGACAAAGCTCCTACAATGAGCAGTTCTTC
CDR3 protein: CASSQGQSSYNEQFF

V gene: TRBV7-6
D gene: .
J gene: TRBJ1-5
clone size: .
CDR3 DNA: TGTGCCAGCAGCAACAGTGATTCCAATCAGCCCCAGCATTTT
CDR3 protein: CASSNSDSNQPQHF

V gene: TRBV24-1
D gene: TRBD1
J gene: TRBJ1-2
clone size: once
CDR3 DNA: TGTGTCACCAGTGATCCCGGGACAGGGACCGGCTACACCTTC
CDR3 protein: CVTSDPGTGTGYTF

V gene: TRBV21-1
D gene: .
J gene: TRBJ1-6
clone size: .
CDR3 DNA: TGTGCCAGCAGCAAAGCGCCCCTGGAACGGGGGATTTCACCCCTCCACTTT
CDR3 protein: CASSKAPLERGISPLHF